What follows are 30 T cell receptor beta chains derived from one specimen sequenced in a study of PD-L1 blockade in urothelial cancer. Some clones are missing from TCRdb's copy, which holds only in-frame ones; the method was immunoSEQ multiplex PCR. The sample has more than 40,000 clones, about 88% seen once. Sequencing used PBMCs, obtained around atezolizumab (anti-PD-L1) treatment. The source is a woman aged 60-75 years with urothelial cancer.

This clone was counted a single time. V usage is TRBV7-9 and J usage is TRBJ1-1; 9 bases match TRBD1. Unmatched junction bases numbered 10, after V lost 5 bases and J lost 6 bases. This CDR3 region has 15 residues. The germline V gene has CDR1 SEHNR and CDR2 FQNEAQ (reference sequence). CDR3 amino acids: CASSPQGQGTAEAFF. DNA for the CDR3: TGTGCCAGCAGCCCACAAGGACAGGGGACGGCTGAAGCTTTCTTT. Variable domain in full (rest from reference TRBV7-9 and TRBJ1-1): DTGVSQNPRHKITKRGQNVTFRCDPISEHNRLYWYRQTLGQGPEFLTYFQNEAQLEKSRLLSDRFSAERPKGSFSTLEIQRTEQGDSAMYLCASSPQGQGTAEAFFGQGTRLTVV.

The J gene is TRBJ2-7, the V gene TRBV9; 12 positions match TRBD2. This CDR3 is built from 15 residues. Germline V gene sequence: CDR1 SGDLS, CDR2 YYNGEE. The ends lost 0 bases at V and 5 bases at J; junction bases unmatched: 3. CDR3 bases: TGTGCCAGCAGCGTAGGACCTAGCGGGGGGGACGAGCAGTACTTC. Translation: CASSVGPSGGDEQYF.

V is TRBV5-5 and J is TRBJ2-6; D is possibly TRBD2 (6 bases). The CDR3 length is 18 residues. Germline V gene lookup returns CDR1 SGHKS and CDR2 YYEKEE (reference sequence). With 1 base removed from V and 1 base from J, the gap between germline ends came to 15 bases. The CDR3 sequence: CASSLRRERLSGANVLTF. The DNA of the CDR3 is TGTGCCAGCAGCTTGAGGCGGGAACGCCTGTCTGGGGCCAACGTCCTGACTTTC.

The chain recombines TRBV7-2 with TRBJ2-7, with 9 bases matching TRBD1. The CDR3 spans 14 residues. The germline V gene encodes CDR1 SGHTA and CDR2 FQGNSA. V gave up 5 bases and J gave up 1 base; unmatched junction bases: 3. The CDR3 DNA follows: TGTGCCAGCAGCCTCGGGACAGGGTCCTACGAGCAGTACTTC. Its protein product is CASSLGTGSYEQYF.

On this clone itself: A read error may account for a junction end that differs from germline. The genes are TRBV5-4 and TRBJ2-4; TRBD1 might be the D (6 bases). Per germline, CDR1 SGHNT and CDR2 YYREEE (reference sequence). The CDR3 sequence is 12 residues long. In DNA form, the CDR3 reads TGTGCCAGCAGCTTTGGAACAGGGCCAACTCGGTTC. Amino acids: CASSFGTGPTRF. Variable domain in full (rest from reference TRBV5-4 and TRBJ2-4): ETGVTQSPTHLIKTRGQQVTLRCSSQSGHNTVSWYQQALGQGPQFIFQYYREEENGRGNFPPRFSGLQFPNYSSELNVNALELDDSALYLCASSFGTGPTRFGAGTRLSVL.

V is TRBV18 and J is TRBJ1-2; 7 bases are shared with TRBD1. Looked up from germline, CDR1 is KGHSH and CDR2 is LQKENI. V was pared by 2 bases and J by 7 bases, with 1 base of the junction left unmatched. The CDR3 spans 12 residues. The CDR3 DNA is TGTGCCAGCTCACCAGGACAGGTTGGCTACACCTTC. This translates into CASSPGQVGYTF.

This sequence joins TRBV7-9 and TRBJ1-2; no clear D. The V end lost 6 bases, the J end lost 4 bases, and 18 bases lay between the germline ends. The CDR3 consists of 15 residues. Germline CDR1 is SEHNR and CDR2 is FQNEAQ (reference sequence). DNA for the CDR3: TGTGCCAGCAGTGGGAGGGCGCGAAGTATCTATGGCTACACCTTC. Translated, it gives CASSGRARSIYGYTF.

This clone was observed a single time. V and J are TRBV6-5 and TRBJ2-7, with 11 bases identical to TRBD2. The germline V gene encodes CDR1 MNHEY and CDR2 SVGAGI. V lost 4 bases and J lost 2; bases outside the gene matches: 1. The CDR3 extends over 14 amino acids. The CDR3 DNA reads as TGTGCCAGCAGTTTAGCGGGGGGGCCCTACGAGCAGTACTTC. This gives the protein CASSLAGGPYEQYF.

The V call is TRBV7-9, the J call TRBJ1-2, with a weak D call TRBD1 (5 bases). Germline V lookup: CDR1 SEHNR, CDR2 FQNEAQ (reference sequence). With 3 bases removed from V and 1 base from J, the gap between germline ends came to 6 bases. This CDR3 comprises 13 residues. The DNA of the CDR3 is TGTGCCAGCAGCTTCCAGGGTAACTATGGCTACACCTTC. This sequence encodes CASSFQGNYGYTF.

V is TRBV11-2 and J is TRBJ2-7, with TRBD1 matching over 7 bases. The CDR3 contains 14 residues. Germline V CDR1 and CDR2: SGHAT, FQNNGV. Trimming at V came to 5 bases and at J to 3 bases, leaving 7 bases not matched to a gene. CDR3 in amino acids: CASSLGQVRYEQYF. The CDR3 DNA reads TGTGCCAGCAGCCTCGGACAGGTACGCTACGAGCAGTACTTC.

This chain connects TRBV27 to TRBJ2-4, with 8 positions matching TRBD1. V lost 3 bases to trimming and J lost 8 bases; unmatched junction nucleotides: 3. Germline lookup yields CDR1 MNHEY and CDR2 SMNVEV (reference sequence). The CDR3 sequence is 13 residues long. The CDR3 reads CASSFQGADIQYF. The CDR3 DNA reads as TGTGCCAGCAGTTTCCAGGGGGCGGACATTCAGTACTTC.

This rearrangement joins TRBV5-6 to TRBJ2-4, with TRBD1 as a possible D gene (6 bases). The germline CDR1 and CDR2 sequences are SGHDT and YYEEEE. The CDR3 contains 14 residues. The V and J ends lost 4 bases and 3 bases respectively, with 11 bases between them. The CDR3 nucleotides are TGTGCCAGCAGCGTTCAAGGGGGCAAAAACATTCAGTACTTC. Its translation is CASSVQGGKNIQYF. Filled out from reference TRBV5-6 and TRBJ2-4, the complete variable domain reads DAGVTQSPTHLIKTRGQQVTLRCSPKSGHDTVSWYQQALGQGPQFIFQYYEEEERQRGNFPDRFSGHQFPNYSSELNVNALLLGDSALYLCASSVQGGKNIQYFGAGTRLSVL.

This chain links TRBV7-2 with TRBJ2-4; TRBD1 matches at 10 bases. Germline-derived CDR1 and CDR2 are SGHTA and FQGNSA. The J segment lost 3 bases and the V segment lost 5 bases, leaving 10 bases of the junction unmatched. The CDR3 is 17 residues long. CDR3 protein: CASSVIRDRGGKNIQYF. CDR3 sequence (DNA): TGTGCCAGCAGCGTGATCCGGGACAGGGGTGGCAAAAACATTCAGTACTTC.

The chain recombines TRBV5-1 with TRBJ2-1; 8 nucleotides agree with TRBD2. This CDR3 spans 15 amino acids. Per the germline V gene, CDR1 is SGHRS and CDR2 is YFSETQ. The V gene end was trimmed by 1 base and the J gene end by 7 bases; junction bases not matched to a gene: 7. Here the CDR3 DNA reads TGCGCCAGCAGCTTGAGTCCGGGGGGGATAAATGAGCAGTTCTTC. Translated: CASSLSPGGINEQFF.

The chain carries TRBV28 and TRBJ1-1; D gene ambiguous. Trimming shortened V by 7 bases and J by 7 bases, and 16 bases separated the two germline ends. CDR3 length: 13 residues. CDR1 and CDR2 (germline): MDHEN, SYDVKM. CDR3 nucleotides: TGTGCCAGCACCCTGCCGAGGGTCGGTGAAGCTTTCTTT. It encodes CASTLPRVGEAFF.

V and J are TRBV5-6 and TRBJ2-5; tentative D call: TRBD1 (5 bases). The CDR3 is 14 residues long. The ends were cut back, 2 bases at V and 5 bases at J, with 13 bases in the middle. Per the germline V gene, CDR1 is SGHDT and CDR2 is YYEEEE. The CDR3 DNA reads TGTGCCAGCAGCTTTCGGCCCTGGGGCGAGACCCAGTACTTC. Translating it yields CASSFRPWGETQYF.

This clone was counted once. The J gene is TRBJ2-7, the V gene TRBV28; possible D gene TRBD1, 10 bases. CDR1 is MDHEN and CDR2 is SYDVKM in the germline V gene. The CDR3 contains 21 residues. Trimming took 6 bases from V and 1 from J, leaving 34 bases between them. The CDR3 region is CASRTGGWGLAGPTFSYEQYF. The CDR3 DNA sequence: TGTGCCAGCAGGACAGGGGGCTGGGGGCTAGCGGGACCAACCTTTTCCTACGAGCAGTACTTC.

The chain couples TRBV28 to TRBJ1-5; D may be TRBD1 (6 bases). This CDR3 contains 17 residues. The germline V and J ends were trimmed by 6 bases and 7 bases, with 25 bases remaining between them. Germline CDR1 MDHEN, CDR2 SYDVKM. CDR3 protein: CASRGTSYRVEGQPQHF. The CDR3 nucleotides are TGTGCCAGCAGGGGGACCTCATACAGGGTCGAGGGACAGCCCCAGCATTTT.

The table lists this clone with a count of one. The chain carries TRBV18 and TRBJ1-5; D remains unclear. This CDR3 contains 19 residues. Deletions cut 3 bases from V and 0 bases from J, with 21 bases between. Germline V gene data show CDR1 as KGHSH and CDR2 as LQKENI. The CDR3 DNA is TGTGCCAGCTCACCCGGGCGGTGGAATCGCGGGTATAGCAATCAGCCCCAGCATTTT. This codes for CASSPGRWNRGYSNQPQHF. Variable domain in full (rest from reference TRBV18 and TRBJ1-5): NAGVMQNPRHLVRRRGQEARLRCSPMKGHSHVYWYRQLPEEGLKFMVYLQKENIIDESGMPKERFSAEFPKEGPSILRIQQVVRGDSAAYFCASSPGRWNRGYSNQPQHFGDGTRLSIL.

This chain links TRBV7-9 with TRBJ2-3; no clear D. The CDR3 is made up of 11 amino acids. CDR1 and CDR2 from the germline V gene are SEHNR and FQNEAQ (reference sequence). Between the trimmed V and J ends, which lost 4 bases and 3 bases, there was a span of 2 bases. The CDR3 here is CASSSTDTQYF. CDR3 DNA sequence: TGTGCCAGCAGCTCAACAGATACGCAGTATTTT.

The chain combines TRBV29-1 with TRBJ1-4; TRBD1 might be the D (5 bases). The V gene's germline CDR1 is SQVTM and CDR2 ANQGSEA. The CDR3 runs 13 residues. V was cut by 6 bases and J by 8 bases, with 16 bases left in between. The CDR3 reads CSVWAPGVEKLFF. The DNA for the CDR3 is TGCAGCGTCTGGGCCCCGGGGGTGGAAAAACTGTTTTTT.

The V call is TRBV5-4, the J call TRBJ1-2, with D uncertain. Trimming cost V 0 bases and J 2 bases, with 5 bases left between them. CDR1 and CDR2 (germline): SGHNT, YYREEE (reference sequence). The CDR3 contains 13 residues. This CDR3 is CASSLAENYGYTF. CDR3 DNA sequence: TGTGCCAGCAGCTTGGCAGAAAACTATGGCTACACCTTC.

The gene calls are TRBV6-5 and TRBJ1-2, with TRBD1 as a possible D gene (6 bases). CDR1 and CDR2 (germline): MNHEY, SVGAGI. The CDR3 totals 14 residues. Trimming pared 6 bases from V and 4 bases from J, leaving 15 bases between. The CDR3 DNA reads TGTGCCAGCAGCTTACAGGGTGGTGCCTATGGCTACACCTTC. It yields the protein CASSLQGGAYGYTF.

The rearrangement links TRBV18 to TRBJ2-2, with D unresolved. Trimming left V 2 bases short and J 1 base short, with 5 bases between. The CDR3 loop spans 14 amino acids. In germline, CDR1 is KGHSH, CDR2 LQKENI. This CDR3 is CASSPGENTGELFF. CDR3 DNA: TGTGCCAGCTCACCAGGAGAGAACACCGGGGAGCTGTTTTTT.

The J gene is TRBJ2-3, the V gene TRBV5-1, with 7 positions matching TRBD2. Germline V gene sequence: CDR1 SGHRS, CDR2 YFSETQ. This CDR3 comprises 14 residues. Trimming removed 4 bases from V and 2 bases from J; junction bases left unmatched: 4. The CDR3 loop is CASSLAESTDTQYF. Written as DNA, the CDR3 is TGCGCCAGCAGCCTAGCGGAATCCACAGATACGCAGTATTTT.

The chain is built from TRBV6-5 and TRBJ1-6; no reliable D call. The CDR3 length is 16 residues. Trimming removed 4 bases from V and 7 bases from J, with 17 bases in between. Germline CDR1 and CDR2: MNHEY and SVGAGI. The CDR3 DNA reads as TGTGCCAGCAGTTCCCAACATGTATCGGGGAATTCACCCCTCCACTTT. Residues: CASSSQHVSGNSPLHF.

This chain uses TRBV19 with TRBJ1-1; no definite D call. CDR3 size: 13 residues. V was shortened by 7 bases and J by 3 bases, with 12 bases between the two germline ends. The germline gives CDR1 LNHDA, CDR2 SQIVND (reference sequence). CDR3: CASTFSSDTEAFF. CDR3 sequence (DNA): TGTGCCAGTACTTTTTCGAGCGACACTGAAGCTTTCTTT.

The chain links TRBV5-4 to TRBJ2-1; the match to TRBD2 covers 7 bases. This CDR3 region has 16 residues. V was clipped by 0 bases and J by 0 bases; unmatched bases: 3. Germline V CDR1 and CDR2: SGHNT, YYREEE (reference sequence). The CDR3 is CASSLGRGSSYNEQFF. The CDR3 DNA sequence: TGTGCCAGCAGCTTGGGGCGGGGGAGCTCCTACAATGAGCAGTTCTTC. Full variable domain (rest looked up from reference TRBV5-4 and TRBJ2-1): ETGVTQSPTHLIKTRGQQVTLRCSSQSGHNTVSWYQQALGQGPQFIFQYYREEENGRGNFPPRFSGLQFPNYSSELNVNALELDDSALYLCASSLGRGSSYNEQFFGPGTRLTVL.

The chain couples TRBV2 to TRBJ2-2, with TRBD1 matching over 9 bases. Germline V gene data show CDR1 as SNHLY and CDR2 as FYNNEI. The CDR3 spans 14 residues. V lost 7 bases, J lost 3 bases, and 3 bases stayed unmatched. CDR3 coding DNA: TGTGCCAGCACCTGGACAGGGGACACCGGGGAGCTGTTTTTT. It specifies CASTWTGDTGELFF.

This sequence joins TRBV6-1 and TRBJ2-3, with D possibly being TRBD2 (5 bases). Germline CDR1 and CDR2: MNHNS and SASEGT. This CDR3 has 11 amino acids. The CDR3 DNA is TGTGCTGGAGGAGGAGGAGATACGCAGTATTTT. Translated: CAGGGGDTQYF.